The present entry profiles one T cell receptor beta chain with its context. As yet, its antigen is unknown. Profiled with immunoSEQ multiplex PCR; TCRdb holds only in-frame clones, not every one. The data show about 11,000 clones, with roughly 89% seen just once and about 16% held by the top ten. This sample is part of a study of T cell clonotyping in hematopoietic cell transplantation. Whole-study findings and limits: Few recipient clonotypes overlapped donors; over 95% were de novo at given depth.

This CDR3 contains 16 residues. Germline V lookup: CDR1 SGHVS, CDR2 FQNEAQ. Trimming took off 8 bases at V and 0 bases at J, with 16 bases between the two ends. Sequencing used PBMCs, obtained 100 days after allogeneic stem cell transplant. This rearrangement joins TRBV7-8 to TRBJ1-4; possible D gene TRBD1, 5 bases. The source is a female patient aged 55-70 years who had an allogeneic stem cell transplant from an unrelated donor, so the T cells may come from the graft donor. Some clones in this sample may be carry-over from other donors' samples. The CDR3 reads CASQPTGVATNEKLFF. In nucleotides, the CDR3 is TGTGCCAGCCAGCCAACAGGTGTTGCAACTAATGAAAAACTGTTTTTT.